This is a list of T cell receptor beta chains from one sample in a study of identical twins. TCRdb passed the 5' RACE reads through MiXCR, listing each CDR3 protein once. The data contain approximately 210,000 distinct CDR3 sequences, 6% to 7% of them singletons. The same sample was also used in a study of T cells expressing NK-cell markers.

Sample: CD8+ T cells sorted from blood. These TCRs come from a woman younger than 30 in good health. CDR3s include the opening cysteine and the closing phenylalanine or tryptophan. Fields, in order: J gene, CDR3 length, D gene, V gene, clone size, CDR3 protein, CDR3 DNA. D genes are given only for firm matches. Only part of the rows carry a size: once, few, many, or a class if the clone is expanded.

>TRBJ1-4|13|-|TRBV7-9|many
CASSLFGGEKLFF
TGTGCCAGCAGCTTATTTGGCGGTGAAAAACTGTTTTTT
>TRBJ2-1|11|-|TRBV12-3/TRBV12-4|many
CASSFENEQFF
TGTGCCAGCAGCTTTGAGAATGAGCAGTTCTTC
>TRBJ2-7|15|-|TRBV15|-
CATSRDQGASYEQYF
TGTGCCACCAGCAGAGATCAGGGCGCCTCCTACGAGCAGTACTTC
>TRBJ1-1|12|-|TRBV19|many
CASSREGTEAFF
TGTGCCAGTAGTAGGGAGGGCACTGAAGCTTTCTTT
>TRBJ2-1|12|-|TRBV27|-
CASSQNYNEQFF
TGTGCCAGCAGTCAAAATTACAATGAGCAGTTCTTC
>TRBJ2-3|13|-|TRBV18|few
CASSPQKTDTQYF
TGTGCCAGCTCACCACAGAAGACAGATACGCAGTATTTT
>TRBJ2-2|13|-|TRBV6-1|many
CASSPGRLGELFF
TGTGCCAGCAGCCCCGGACGACTCGGGGAGCTGTTTTTT
>TRBJ1-1|14|-|TRBV7-2|-
CASSLVAVNTEAFF
TGTGCCAGCAGCTTAGTCGCGGTGAACACTGAAGCTTTCTTT
>TRBJ2-1|16|-|TRBV4-1|-
CASSQGHPFSYNEQFF
TGCGCCAGCAGCCAAGGGCACCCATTCTCCTACAATGAGCAGTTCTTC
>TRBJ2-5|13|-|TRBV3-1|-
CASSQASQETQYF
TGTGCCAGCAGCCAAGCCTCACAAGAGACCCAGTACTTC
>TRBJ1-1|12|-|TRBV12-3/TRBV12-4|many
CASRLSGTEAFF
TGTGCCAGCAGATTATCCGGGACAGAAGCTTTCTTT
>TRBJ1-1|12|-|TRBV5-4|few
CASSSSTNEAFF
TGTGCCAGCAGCTCCTCCACCAACGAAGCTTTCTTT
>TRBJ2-7|14|TRBD2|TRBV27|-
CASSRGGASYEQYF
TGTGCCAGCAGCCGCGGGGGGGCCTCCTACGAGCAGTACTTC
>TRBJ1-1|15|-|TRBV12-3/TRBV12-4|many
CASSPPEGGNTEAFF
TGTGCCAGCAGTCCCCCGGAAGGGGGGAACACTGAAGCTTTCTTT
>TRBJ2-3|16|-|TRBV20-1|-
CSAHPVGVPSTDTQYF
TGCAGTGCTCACCCCGTGGGCGTTCCTAGCACAGATACGCAGTATTTT
>TRBJ2-1|15|TRBD2|TRBV4-3|-
CASSQGTSGSDEQFF
TGCGCCAGCAGCCAGGGGACTAGCGGGAGCGATGAGCAGTTCTTC
>TRBJ2-1|14|-|TRBV27|many
CASSDLTSYNEQFF
TGTGCCAGCAGCGACCTGACCTCATACAATGAGCAGTTCTTC
>TRBJ1-1|17|-|TRBV7-2|few
CASSFLVISGIGTEAFF
TGTGCCAGCAGCTTCCTTGTCATATCGGGAATCGGCACTGAAGCTTTCTTT
>TRBJ2-7|14|-|TRBV2|few
CARAGPSSSYEQYF
TGTGCCAGGGCGGGGCCCTCGAGCTCCTACGAGCAGTACTTC
>TRBJ2-7|13|TRBD2|TRBV9|few
CASGGLAGYEQYF
TGTGCCAGCGGAGGACTAGCGGGTTACGAGCAGTACTTC
>TRBJ1-1|13|-|TRBV7-9|few
CASSAEGGPEAFF
TGTGCCAGCAGCGCAGAGGGTGGCCCTGAAGCTTTCTTT
>TRBJ2-7|15|TRBD2|TRBV7-9|-
CASSPRLADSYEQYF
TGTGCCAGCAGCCCGCGACTAGCGGATTCCTACGAGCAGTACTTC
>TRBJ2-3|16|-|TRBV5-6|-
CASSLQAPGLTDTQYF
TGTGCCAGCAGCTTACAGGCACCGGGGCTCACAGATACGCAGTATTTT
>TRBJ1-6|16|-|TRBV6-1|-
CASSGPDTGNGSPLHF
TGTGCCAGCAGTGGGCCCGACACGGGTAATGGATCACCCCTCCACTTT
>TRBJ2-1|13|-|TRBV27|few
CASSLRSVDEQFF
TGTGCCAGCAGTTTAAGGTCGGTCGATGAGCAGTTCTTC
>TRBJ2-3|14|-|TRBV20-1|few
CSASFVSSTDTQYF
TGCAGTGCTAGCTTTGTGTCTAGCACAGATACGCAGTATTTT
>TRBJ2-1|18|TRBD2|TRBV6-5|-
CASSYVLAGRISYNEQFF
TGTGCCAGCAGTTACGTACTAGCGGGGCGGATCTCCTACAATGAGCAGTTCTTC
>TRBJ2-1|15|TRBD1|TRBV5-8|-
CASSSSRGRGFEQFF
TGTGCCAGCAGCTCTTCCAGGGGGCGCGGGTTTGAGCAGTTCTTC
>TRBJ2-7|15|-|TRBV11-2|few
CASSLEASNAYEQYF
TGTGCCAGCAGCTTAGAGGCCAGTAACGCCTACGAGCAGTACTTC
>TRBJ2-7|16|-|TRBV5-5|many
CASSLEGASSSYEQYF
TGTGCCAGCAGCTTGGAGGGAGCATCGAGCTCCTACGAGCAGTACTTC
>TRBJ2-2|13|-|TRBV30|few
CAWSRTATGELFF
TGTGCCTGGAGTAGGACAGCCACCGGGGAGCTGTTTTTT
>TRBJ2-3|15|TRBD2|TRBV2|many
CASSATGTKADTQYF
TGTGCCAGCAGTGCCACCGGGACTAAAGCAGATACGCAGTATTTT
>TRBJ2-5|13|-|TRBV7-9|few
CASRPSFPETQYF
TGTGCCAGCAGGCCTAGCTTTCCGGAGACCCAGTACTTC
>TRBJ2-5|14|-|TRBV12-3/TRBV12-4|-
CASSPGAVFETQYF
TGTGCCAGCAGCCCAGGGGCGGTATTCGAGACCCAGTACTTC
>TRBJ2-7|13|-|TRBV18|few
CASSPPASAEQYF
TGTGCCAGCTCCCCCCCCGCAAGTGCCGAGCAGTACTTC
>TRBJ2-7|13|-|TRBV7-9|many
CASLIGQNYEQYF
TGTGCCAGCTTAATAGGACAGAACTACGAGCAGTACTTC
>TRBJ2-5|14|TRBD2|TRBV5-1|-
CASSILAGQETQYF
TGCGCCAGCAGCATTCTAGCGGGCCAAGAGACCCAGTACTTC
>TRBJ1-1|17|TRBD1|TRBV13|few
CASRNGQGNVRDTEAFF
TGTGCCAGCAGAAACGGACAGGGAAACGTTAGGGACACTGAAGCTTTCTTT
>TRBJ1-2|13|-|TRBV6-6|many
CASSYPGHLITTF
TGTGCCAGCAGTTACCCGGGACACTTAATTACCACCTTC
>TRBJ2-3|16|-|TRBV10-3|many
CAISESLDGTADTQYF
TGTGCCATCAGTGAGTCGCTGGACGGGACTGCAGATACGCAGTATTTT
>TRBJ2-1|12|-|TRBV6-5|many
CASSYSGNEQFF
TGTGCCAGCAGTTACTCGGGCAATGAGCAGTTCTTC
>TRBJ2-1|15|TRBD2|TRBV27|few
CASGSLAGFYNEQFF
TGTGCCAGCGGTTCACTAGCGGGGTTCTACAATGAGCAGTTCTTC
>TRBJ2-7|16|-|TRBV5-5|few
CASSLEAGLPLYEQYF
TGTGCCAGCAGCTTGGAGGCAGGCTTACCTCTTTACGAGCAGTACTTC
>TRBJ2-7|15|-|TRBV6-2/TRBV6-3|many
CASSYEGDSSYEQYF
TGTGCCAGCAGTTACGAAGGGGACTCCTCCTACGAGCAGTACTTC
>TRBJ2-1|15|-|TRBV11-2|few
CASSPVGDSYNEQFF
TGTGCCAGCAGCCCCGTAGGGGATTCCTACAATGAGCAGTTCTTC
>TRBJ2-7|14|-|TRBV7-9|-
CASSLRDPGDEQYF
TGTGCCAGCAGCTTGAGGGACCCCGGCGACGAGCAGTACTTC
>TRBJ1-1|14|-|TRBV7-8|many
CASSIGPENTEAFF
TGTGCCAGCAGCATAGGACCCGAGAACACTGAAGCTTTCTTT
>TRBJ1-6|14|TRBD1|TRBV30|-
CAWSGGGGNSPLHF
TGTGCCTGGAGTGGAGGGGGCGGTAATTCACCCCTCCACTTT
>TRBJ2-1|15|-|TRBV5-5|few
CASSLSRENYNEQFF
TGTGCCAGCAGCTTGTCCCGGGAGAACTACAATGAGCAGTTCTTC
>TRBJ2-7|12|-|TRBV29-1|many
CSAEARDTSRYF
TGCAGCGCTGAGGCCCGAGACACAAGCCGGTACTTC
>TRBJ2-5|17|TRBD2|TRBV9|many
CASSGLAGGGPKETQYF
TGTGCCAGCAGCGGACTAGCGGGAGGGGGTCCTAAAGAGACCCAGTACTTC
>TRBJ1-1|14|TRBD1|TRBV6-1|-
CASNLGTGNTEAFF
TGTGCCAGCAACCTTGGGACAGGGAACACTGAAGCTTTCTTT
>TRBJ1-1|14|-|TRBV7-6|many
CASSPELAGPRAFF
TGTGCCAGCAGCCCCGAGTTGGCTGGGCCTCGGGCTTTCTTT
>TRBJ2-1|19|-|TRBV24-1|few
CATSDSRGGVDVLHGEQFF
TGTGCCACCAGTGATTCACGCGGCGGGGTAGACGTATTACACGGGGAGCAGTTCTTC
>TRBJ2-1|13|-|TRBV6-6|-
CASSPDRSNEQFF
TGTGCCAGCAGTCCTGACAGGAGCAATGAGCAGTTCTTC
>TRBJ1-1|12|TRBD1|TRBV6-2/TRBV6-3|-
CASSKTGSEAFF
TGTGCCAGCAGCAAGACAGGGTCTGAAGCTTTCTTT
>TRBJ1-3|12|-|TRBV9|-
CASTDSGNTIYF
TGTGCCAGCACCGACTCTGGAAACACCATATATTTT
>TRBJ2-1|13|TRBD2|TRBV27|few
CATGLAGNNEQFF
TGTGCCACCGGACTAGCGGGGAACAATGAGCAGTTCTTC